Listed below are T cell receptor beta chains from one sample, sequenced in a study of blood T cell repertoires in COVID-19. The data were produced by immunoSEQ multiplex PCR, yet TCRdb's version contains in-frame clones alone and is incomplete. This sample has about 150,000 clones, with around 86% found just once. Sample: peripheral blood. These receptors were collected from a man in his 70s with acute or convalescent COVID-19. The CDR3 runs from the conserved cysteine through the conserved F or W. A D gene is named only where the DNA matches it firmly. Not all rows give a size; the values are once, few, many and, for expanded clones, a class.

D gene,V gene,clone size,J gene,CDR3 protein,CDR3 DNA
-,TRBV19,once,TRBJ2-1,CASGVSSYNEQFF,TGTGCCAGCGGGGTAAGCTCCTACAATGAGCAGTTCTTC
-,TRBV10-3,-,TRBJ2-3,CAIGHPTDTQYF,TGTGCCATTGGACACCCCACAGATACGCAGTATTTT
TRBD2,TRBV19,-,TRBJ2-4,CASTLAGTSGRNIQYF,TGTGCCAGTACCTTGGCCGGGACTAGCGGGAGAAACATTCAGTACTTC
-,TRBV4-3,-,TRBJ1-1,CASSQRNIPGEAFF,TGCGCCAGCAGCCAAAGAAATATTCCGGGTGAAGCTTTCTTT
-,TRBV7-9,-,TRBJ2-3,CASSSGAPTDTQYF,TGTGCCAGCAGCTCTGGAGCACCCACAGATACGCAGTATTTT
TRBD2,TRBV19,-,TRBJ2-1,CASSAGRTSGRVSYNEQFF,TGTGCCAGTAGTGCAGGGAGAACTAGCGGGAGGGTCTCCTACAATGAGCAGTTCTTC
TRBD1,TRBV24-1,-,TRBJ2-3,CATSDPGTGVSDTQYF,TGTGCCACCAGTGATCCCGGGACAGGGGTCTCAGATACGCAGTATTTT
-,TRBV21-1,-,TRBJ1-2,CASSKESGFNYGYTF,TGTGCCAGCAGCAAAGAGTCAGGGTTTAACTATGGCTACACCTTC
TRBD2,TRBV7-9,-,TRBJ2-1,CASSLAGTSIGEQFF,TGTGCCAGCAGCTTAGCCGGGACTAGCATCGGTGAGCAGTTCTTC
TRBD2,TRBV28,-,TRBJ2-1,CASRIGTSGEQFF,TGTGCCAGCAGGATCGGGACTAGCGGGGAGCAGTTCTTC
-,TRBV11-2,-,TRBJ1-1,CASSPGVIGAHTEAFF,TGTGCCAGCAGCCCAGGGGTCATTGGGGCTCACACTGAAGCTTTCTTT
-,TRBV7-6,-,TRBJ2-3,CASSPGVTDTQYF,TGTGCCAGCAGCCCCGGGGTGACAGATACGCAGTATTTT
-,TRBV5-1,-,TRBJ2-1,CASSLGGTPPGNEQFF,TGCGCCAGCAGCTTAGGCGGGACCCCACCTGGCAATGAGCAGTTCTTC
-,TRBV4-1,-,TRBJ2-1,CASSQGGPISNEQFF,TGCGCCAGCAGCCAGGGAGGTCCTATATCCAATGAGCAGTTCTTC